The present entry profiles one T cell receptor (beta chain) with its context. Terminally differentiated effector memory CD45RA+ cells were excluded by CCR7 positive selection of CD45RO-negative cells. Produced via immunoSEQ multiplex PCR; TCRdb's table is partial and in-frame only. The sample has around 1.9 million clones; approximately 94% are singletons. These data come from a study of shared clonotypes between healthy human individuals. J gave up 1 base and V 5 bases, and 2 bases lay outside the gene matches. Germline assignment: CDR1 SGHVS and CDR2 FNYEAQ. This CDR3 is built from 15 residues. The sequence was obtained from a man aged 18-30 years in good health. Some clones in this sample may be carry-over from other donors' samples. Source material: naive CD8+ T cells from PBMCs. V and J are TRBV7-6 and TRBJ2-5; 12 bases match TRBD2. The CDR3 loop is CASSRTSGIQETQYF. DNA for the CDR3: TGTGCCAGCAGCCGGACTAGCGGGATCCAAGAGACCCAGTACTTC.